This TCR beta chain is from a study of Ad26.COV2.S vaccination and SARS-CoV-2 variants. Background on the study: Administration of Ad26.COV2.S was intramuscular, either once or twice 56 days apart. Study-wide results and limits: Vaccinated and placebo-treated recipients had similar non-spike TCR breadth. Analyses that measured TCR breadth and depth may have underestimated total T cell responses. Post-vaccination spike-specific CD8+ and CD4+ T cell responses reportedly had substantial breadth.

Concerning this clone itself: Its target is unknown.

Regarding treatment: around 19 received Ad26.COV2.S at low or high dose, single or two shots; about 5 received placebo; per-sample allocation not given. The samples date from day 63 after the first vaccine or placebo injection. Clones were sequenced by immunoSEQ multiplex PCR, and TCRdb holds only the in-frame ones, with some missing. Of 320,000 or so clones listed, about 90% are singletons. After removal of 4 bases from V and 4 bases from J, the junction contained 8 bases not matched to a gene. This CDR3 has 15 amino acids. The V gene's germline CDR1 is SGHNT and CDR2 YYREEE (reference sequence). The starting material was peripheral blood, obtained in a trial of Ad26.COV2.S vaccine versus placebo. The clonotype originates from a person aged 18 to 65 who received the Ad26.COV2.S COVID-19 vaccine or a placebo. V usage is TRBV5-4 and J usage is TRBJ1-2, with TRBD1 identical over 9 bases. CDR3 residues: CASSDRDRVVYGYTF. As DNA, the CDR3 is TGTGCCAGCAGCGACCGGGACAGGGTGGTCTATGGCTACACCTTC.